This T cell receptor beta chain is drawn from a study of T cells after yellow fever vaccination. General study points: A weaker but faster secondary response was observed, peaking on day 5 versus 15. Post-booster reappearance was seen for most primary-vaccination clones (roughly 96% CD4, around 90% CD8).

CDR3 length equals 14 residues. The germline gives CDR1 SGHRS, CDR2 YFSETQ. Trimming removed 1 base at V and 2 bases at J, with 8 bases between. This clonotype turned up a few times. Its antigen is unidentified. From the 5' RACE reads, TCRdb called clonotypes with MiXCR, one entry per CDR3 protein. The repertoire has almost 600,000 distinct CDR3 sequences, 13% of them found once; the top ten carry about an eighth. This chain links TRBV5-1 with TRBJ2-3; tentative D call: TRBD2 (5 bases). This TCR derives from a man aged 25-45 years who received the YFV17D yellow fever vaccine. Material: PBMCs, obtained on the day of the yellow fever booster vaccination. The CDR3 coding sequence is TGCGCCAGCAGCTTGCAGCGGAACACAGATACGCAGTATTTT. Translated, it gives CASSLQRNTDTQYF.